The rows below give T cell receptor beta chains drawn from one sample of a study of blood T cell repertoires in COVID-19. Some clones are missing from TCRdb's copy, which holds only in-frame ones; the method was immunoSEQ multiplex PCR. The sample lists some 220,000 clones, around 80% occurring once. Sequencing used peripheral blood. The origin of the receptors is a man aged 50 to 59 with active or convalescent COVID-19. Each CDR3 is given with its conserved first and last residue. A D gene is named only where the DNA matches it firmly. A clone size is listed for some rows: how often the clone was seen (once, few, many), or a class if it is expanded.

v_call	d_call	clone_size	j_call	cdr3_length	cdr3_aa	cdr3_nt
TRBV4-3	.	.	TRBJ2-3	11	CASSNGGTQYF	TGCGCCAGCAGCAATGGGGGGACGCAGTATTTT
TRBV5-1	TRBD1	once	TRBJ1-2	16	CASSAQQGAGWNGYTF	TGCGCCAGCAGCGCACAACAGGGGGCGGGTTGGAATGGCTACACCTTC
TRBV6-6	.	few	TRBJ1-5	15	CASSSIGVSNQPQHF	TGTGCCAGCAGTTCCATAGGGGTTAGCAATCAGCCCCAGCATTTT
TRBV7-3	TRBD1	.	TRBJ2-1	15	CASSASGTGYNEQFF	TGTGCCAGCAGCGCATCCGGGACAGGGTACAATGAGCAGTTCTTC
TRBV19	TRBD1	.	TRBJ2-2	16	CATGALGQGKTGELFF	TGTGCCACCGGAGCGTTAGGACAGGGTAAAACCGGGGAGCTGTTTTTT
TRBV19	TRBD1	.	TRBJ1-5	12	CASSTGNQPQHF	TGTGCCAGTTCGACAGGGAATCAGCCCCAGCATTTT
TRBV19	.	.	TRBJ2-2	13	CASSIVAAGELFF	TGTGCCAGTAGTATTGTTGCAGCCGGGGAGCTGTTTTTT
TRBV4-1	TRBD2	.	TRBJ2-5	15	CASSRFGTSGQTQYF	TGCGCCAGCAGCAGATTTGGGACTAGTGGACAGACCCAGTACTTC
TRBV6-2/TRBV6-3	.	.	TRBJ2-2	16	CASSSITRANTGELFF	TGTGCCAGCAGTTCCATTACTAGGGCGAACACCGGGGAGCTGTTTTTT
TRBV11-2	.	few	TRBJ1-1	14	CASSFGRIFTEAFF	TGTGCCAGCAGCTTTGGCAGGATTTTCACTGAAGCTTTCTTT
TRBV5-1	TRBD1	.	TRBJ1-6	15	CASNHRDRGYSPLHF	TGCGCCAGCAACCACCGGGACAGGGGTTATTCACCCCTCCACTTT
TRBV29-1	.	.	TRBJ2-1	14	CSVESGQIYNEQFF	TGCAGCGTTGAAAGTGGACAGATATACAATGAGCAGTTCTTC
TRBV7-2	.	.	TRBJ1-2	15	CASSLEQGESYGYTF	TGTGCCAGCAGCTTAGAGCAGGGCGAGAGCTATGGCTACACCTTC
TRBV25-1	TRBD1	.	TRBJ1-4	15	CASSAQESDREKLFF	TGTGCCAGCAGTGCACAAGAATCGGACAGGGAAAAACTGTTTTTT
TRBV11-3	.	.	TRBJ2-1	13	CASSLNVLNEQFF	TGTGCCAGCAGCTTAAATGTCCTCAATGAGCAGTTCTTC
TRBV6-5	.	once	TRBJ1-2	14	CASSYTGANYGYTF	TGTGCCAGCAGTTATACAGGAGCTAACTATGGCTACACCTTC
TRBV5-1	TRBD1	.	TRBJ1-6	14	CASTRDRGRSPLHF	TGCGCCAGCACCCGGGACAGGGGGCGGTCACCCCTCCACTTT
TRBV6-5	.	.	TRBJ1-1	12	CASSRMNTEAFF	TGTGCCAGCAGCAGGATGAACACTGAAGCTTTCTTT
TRBV5-1	TRBD1	.	TRBJ1-1	14	CASSLDRANTEAFF	TGCGCCAGCAGCCTGGACAGGGCGAACACTGAAGCTTTCTTT
TRBV2	.	.	TRBJ1-6	15	CASIPRGDYNSPLHF	TGTGCCAGCATCCCGCGGGGGGACTATAATTCACCCCTCCACTTT
TRBV14	.	.	TRBJ2-3	13	CASSSSLTDTQYF	TGTGCCAGCAGCTCATCCCTAACAGATACGCAGTATTTT
TRBV27	TRBD1	.	TRBJ2-5	14	CASGLDRGLETQYF	TGTGCCAGCGGGCTGGACAGGGGGCTGGAGACCCAGTACTTC
TRBV19	TRBD1	.	TRBJ1-1	15	CASKRGQGAGVGAFF	TGTGCCAGCAAAAGGGGACAGGGGGCCGGGGTCGGAGCTTTCTTT
TRBV5-1	.	.	TRBJ1-1	14	CASSFFEGNTEAFF	TGCGCCAGCAGCTTTTTCGAGGGGAACACTGAAGCTTTCTTT
TRBV11-2	TRBD2	.	TRBJ2-3	16	CASSSGLAGDTDTQYF	TGTGCCAGCAGCTCGGGACTAGCGGGAGATACAGATACGCAGTATTTT
TRBV5-1	.	.	TRBJ2-7	13	CASSLDYGYEQYF	TGCGCCAGCAGCTTGGACTACGGCTACGAGCAGTACTTC
TRBV24-1	.	.	TRBJ1-5	13	CATSQQVNQPQHF	TGTGCCACCAGTCAGCAGGTTAATCAGCCCCAGCATTTT
TRBV5-1	.	.	TRBJ1-1	14	CASKGQGGNTEAFF	TGCGCCAGCAAAGGTCAGGGAGGGAACACTGAAGCTTTCTTT
TRBV3-1/TRBV3-2	TRBD2	.	TRBJ2-1	16	CASSQGSGLAGGEQFF	TGTGCCAGCAGCCAAGGTTCGGGGCTAGCGGGGGGTGAGCAGTTCTTC
TRBV5-1	.	.	TRBJ2-1	14	CASSFQTANNEQFF	TGCGCCAGCAGCTTTCAGACAGCGAACAATGAGCAGTTCTTC
TRBV7-2	.	.	TRBJ2-1	13	CASSYYRVSEQFF	TGTGCCAGCAGCTACTACAGGGTCAGTGAGCAGTTCTTC
TRBV28	TRBD2	.	TRBJ2-1	17	CASSGTSGLRSYNEQFF	TGTGCCAGCAGTGGGACTAGCGGGTTACGCTCCTACAATGAGCAGTTCTTC
TRBV7-2	.	.	TRBJ2-2	14	CASSLQFRTGELFF	TGTGCCAGCAGCCTCCAATTTAGAACCGGGGAGCTGTTTTTT
TRBV7-8	TRBD2	.	TRBJ2-4	11	CASSLGTSGGW	TGTGCCAGCAGCTTAGGGACTAGCGGGGGGTGG
TRBV5-1	.	few	TRBJ1-2	14	CASSLGTGSYGYTF	TGCGCCAGCAGCTTGGGTACAGGAAGCTATGGCTACACCTTC
TRBV7-6	.	many	TRBJ2-3	15	CASSYQGMVADTQYF	TGTGCCAGCAGTTACCAGGGAATGGTCGCAGATACGCAGTATTTT
TRBV29-1	.	.	TRBJ2-3	12	CSVPGSADTQYF	TGCAGCGTTCCCGGGAGCGCAGATACGCAGTATTTT
TRBV6-6	.	once	TRBJ2-7	10	CASSYNEQYF	TGTGCCAGCAGTTATAACGAGCAGTACTTC
TRBV28	.	.	TRBJ2-1	15	CASSFRFSSVHMKFF	TGTGCCAGCAGTTTTCGTTTTAGTTCGGTCCATATGAAGTTCTTC
TRBV4-3	TRBD2	.	TRBJ2-5	15	CASSQVGGDQETQYF	TGCGCCAGCAGCCAAGTCGGGGGGGATCAAGAGACCCAGTACTTC
TRBV6-5	.	.	TRBJ1-4	14	CASRFQGLGEKLFF	TGTGCCAGCAGATTTCAGGGGTTGGGGGAAAAACTGTTTTTT
TRBV21-1	.	.	TRBJ1-5	16	CASSKGTGNSNQPQHF	TGTGCCAGCAGCAAAGGGACAGGGAATAGCAATCAGCCCCAGCATTTT